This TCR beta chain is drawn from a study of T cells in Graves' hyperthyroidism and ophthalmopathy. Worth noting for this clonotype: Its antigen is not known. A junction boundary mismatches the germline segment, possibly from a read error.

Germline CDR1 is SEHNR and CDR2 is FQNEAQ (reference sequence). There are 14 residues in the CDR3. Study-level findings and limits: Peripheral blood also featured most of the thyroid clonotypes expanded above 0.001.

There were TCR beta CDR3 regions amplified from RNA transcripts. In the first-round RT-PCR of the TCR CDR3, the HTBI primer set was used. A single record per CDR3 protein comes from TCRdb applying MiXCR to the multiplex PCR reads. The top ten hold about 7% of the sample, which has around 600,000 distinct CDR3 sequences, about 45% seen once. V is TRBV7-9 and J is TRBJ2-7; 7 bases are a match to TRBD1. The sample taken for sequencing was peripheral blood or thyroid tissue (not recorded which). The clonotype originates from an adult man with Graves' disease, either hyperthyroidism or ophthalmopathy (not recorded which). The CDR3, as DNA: TGTGCCAGCAGCAAGGACAGGAACACCGGGGAGCTGTACTTC. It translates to CASSKDRNTGELYF.